This TCR beta chain derives from a study of blood T cell repertoires in COVID-19. Whole-study context: Samples representing acute and convalescent COVID-19 were sourced from the United States, Italy and Spain. Sources were T cells, B-cell-depleted T cells, or PBMCs; the material itself was cDNA or gDNA.

TCRdb's table, derived via immunoSEQ multiplex PCR, lists solely in-frame clones and lacks some. The sample holds under 300,000 clones, roughly 86% seen once. CDR1 and CDR2 from the germline V gene are SNHLY and FYNNEI. V gave up 7 bases and J gave up 2 bases; unmatched junction bases: 12. This CDR3 contains 16 residues. The sequencing sample was made of peripheral blood. The rearrangement uses TRBV2 and TRBJ2-7; 9 bases fit TRBD2. The TCR sequence derives from a woman aged 30 to 39 with acute or convalescent COVID-19. CDR3 DNA: TGTGCCAGCACTCCCCTCGCTGCGGGAGGGCCCTACGAGCAGTACTTC. It yields the protein CASTPLAAGGPYEQYF.